Listed here are 17 T cell receptor beta chains from one sample, sequenced in a study of control samples from healthy donors and cancer patients. Data came from immunoSEQ multiplex PCR; TCRdb stores just in-frame clones and leaves some out. The data hold about 54,000 clones, with around 97% observed a single time. Sequencing used blood. The origin of the receptors is a woman in her thirties in good health.

The rearrangement joins TRBV12-2 to TRBJ2-7; the DNA was not compared with TRBD2, the D call given in the table. TRBV12-2 is designated a pseudogene. The CDR3 is 13 amino acids. CDR3 in amino acids: CASRFVSIHEQYF. DNA of the CDR3: TGTGCAAGTCGCTTTGTTAGCATCCACGAGCAGTACTTC.

The genes are TRBV2 and TRBJ2-5; 9 nucleotides line up with TRBD2. With 7 bases clipped from V and 2 bases from J, the junction kept 11 bases outside the gene matches. The CDR3 runs 16 residues. Germline assignment: CDR1 SNHLY and CDR2 FYNNEI. CDR3 sequence (DNA): TGTGCCAGCAATTATGGACTAGCGACACAACAAGAGACCCAGTACTTC. Protein: CASNYGLATQQETQYF. Drawing the rest from reference TRBV2 and TRBJ2-5, the complete variable domain is EPEVTQTPSHQVTQMGQEVILRCVPISNHLYFYWYRQILGQKVEFLVSFYNNEISEKSEIFDDQFSVERPDGSNFTLKIRSTKLEDSAMYFCASNYGLATQQETQYFGPGTRLLVL.

This clone appeared a single time. This CDR3 is CSASPLSRGPVNIQYF. CDR3 bases: TGCAGTGCTAGTCCCCTGTCACGGGGGCCGGTGAACATTCAGTACTTC. The J gene is TRBJ2-4, the V gene TRBV20-1, with D perhaps assigned TRBD1 or TRBD2 (6 bases each). The CDR3 sequence is 16 residues long. The germline V and J ends were trimmed by 3 bases and 7 bases, with 22 bases remaining between them. The germline V gene has CDR1 DFQATT and CDR2 SNEGSKA (reference sequence).

CDR3 DNA: TGTGCCAGTAGTGTTACTAGCGGGAGTTCCTACGAGCAGTACTTC. Residues: CASSVTSGSSYEQYF. The chain links TRBV19 to TRBJ2-7; the match to TRBD2 covers 11 bases. Germline V CDR1 and CDR2: LNHDA, SQIVND (reference sequence). V lost 5 bases to trimming and J lost 1 base; unmatched junction nucleotides: 4. The CDR3 consists of 15 residues. Supplemented by reference TRBV19 and TRBJ2-7, the full variable domain reads DGGITQSPKYLFRKEGQNVTLSCEQNLNHDAMYWYRQDPGQGLRLIYYSQIVNDFQKGDIAEGYSVSREKKESFPLTVTSAQKNPTAFYLCASSVTSGSSYEQYFGPGTRLTVT.

The chain employs TRBV3-1 (or the pseudogene TRBV3-2) and TRBJ1-1; unclear D gene. Germline CDR1 and CDR2: LGHDT and YNNKEL (reference sequence). V was clipped by 6 bases and J by 1 base, with 12 bases between them. CDR3 size: 14 residues. The CDR3 DNA follows: TGTGCCAGCAGGCTTTCGGGGAGGAACACTGAAGCTTTCTTT. This encodes CASRLSGRNTEAFF.

The chain has TRBV6-1 and TRBJ1-1; weak D call: TRBD1 (5 bases). Germline CDR1 is MNHNS and CDR2 is SASEGT. The CDR3 totals 16 residues. Trimming took 3 bases from V and 5 from J, leaving 19 bases between them. Here the CDR3 DNA reads TGTGCCAGCAGTGAGACCATAGAAGCCCGGGGGACTGAAGCTTTCTTT. This translates into CASSETIEARGTEAFF.

The rearrangement joins TRBV20-1 to TRBJ2-7, with a weak D call TRBD2 (6 bases). The CDR3 totals 12 residues. Trimming left V 3 bases short and J 2 bases short, with 8 bases between. CDR1 and CDR2 (germline): DFQATT, SNEGSKA (reference sequence). CDR3 in amino acids: CSASRGTYEQYF. The CDR3 region has the DNA TGCAGTGCTAGTCGGGGGACCTACGAGCAGTACTTC.

The chain joins TRBV6-5 to TRBJ1-5; no firm D call. The CDR3 has 15 amino acids. Deletions cut 4 bases from V and 5 bases from J, with 15 bases between. Germline CDR1 is MNHEY and CDR2 is SVGAGI. In DNA form, the CDR3 reads TGTGCCAGCAGTTTATGGGCCCTGCCCGATCAGCCCCAGCATTTT. This sequence encodes CASSLWALPDQPQHF.

This clone was picked up one time. The rearrangement links TRBV28 to TRBJ2-6; D perhaps matches TRBD2 (5 bases). V was clipped by 10 bases and J by 4 bases, with 17 bases between them. Germline CDR1 is MDHEN and CDR2 is SYDVKM. CDR3 length equals 15 residues. The CDR3 here is CATSGSVLGANVLTF. The DNA for the CDR3 is TGTGCCACCTCGGGTAGCGTGCTGGGGGCCAACGTCCTGACTTTC. Variable domain in full (rest from reference TRBV28 and TRBJ2-6): DVKVTQSSRYLVKRTGEKVFLECVQDMDHENMFWYRQDPGLGLRLIYFSYDVKMKEKGDIPEGYSVSREKKERFSLILESASTNQTSMYLCATSGSVLGANVLTFGAGSRLTVL.

The rearrangement uses TRBV9 and TRBJ2-1, with D possibly matching TRBD1 (7 bases). The germline V and J ends were trimmed by 4 bases and 4 bases, with 18 bases remaining between them. Germline V gene data show CDR1 as SGDLS and CDR2 as YYNGEE. There are 16 residues in the CDR3. CDR3 coding DNA: TGTGCCAGCAGCCCAGGGGGTGGCGGGATGTACAATGAGCAGTTCTTC. It codes for CASSPGGGGMYNEQFF.

The chain carries TRBV12-3 or TRBV12-4 and TRBJ2-3; no reliable D call. V shed 10 bases and J shed 6 bases, with 17 bases lying between them. This CDR3 has 13 residues. CDR3 region: CAINLSILDTQYF. DNA of the CDR3: TGTGCCATCAACCTGTCGATTCTGGATACGCAGTATTTT.

The gene calls are TRBV6-5 and TRBJ1-4; TRBD1 is a possible D gene (5 bases). V was pared by 5 bases and J by 5 bases, with 15 bases between. This CDR3 is 15 amino acids long. The germline gives CDR1 MNHEY, CDR2 SVGAGI. The CDR3 DNA reads as TGTGCCAGCAGTAGATCCCGGGGGGGAAATGAAAAACTGTTTTTT. It yields the protein CASSRSRGGNEKLFF.

The V call is TRBV18, the J call TRBJ2-1, with 10 nucleotides matching TRBD2. J lost 1 base, V lost 0 bases, and 3 bases had no gene match. The V gene's germline CDR1 is KGHSH and CDR2 LQKENI. The CDR3 spans 17 residues. CDR3 bases: TGTGCCAGCTCACCACCGGAACTAGCGGGGTCCTACAATGAGCAGTTCTTC. It translates to CASSPPELAGSYNEQFF.

The J gene is TRBJ1-5, the V gene TRBV18; D is unclear. Trimming pared 5 bases from V and 0 bases from J, leaving 14 bases between. The CDR3 extends over 16 amino acids. Germline V gene data show CDR1 as KGHSH and CDR2 as LQKENI. The CDR3 nucleotides read TGTGCCAGCTCAGCCGGAAAGGTTCTTAGCAATCAGCCCCAGCATTTT. Protein sequence: CASSAGKVLSNQPQHF.

The V and J genes are TRBV19 and TRBJ2-1; no definite D call. The CDR3 runs to 14 residues. V lost 5 bases, J lost 4 bases, and 12 bases lay in between. In germline, CDR1 is LNHDA, CDR2 SQIVND (reference sequence). CDR3 bases: TGTGCCAGTAGTTCCTTAGGATTTTACAATGAGCAGTTCTTC. It specifies CASSSLGFYNEQFF.

The chain employs TRBV6-2 or TRBV6-3 and TRBJ1-4; perhaps TRBD1 as D (6 bases). The length of the CDR3 is 16 residues. The V end lost 5 bases, the J end lost 3 bases, and 16 bases lay between the germline ends. Germline V gives CDR1 MNHEY, CDR2 SVGEGT. The chain's CDR3 is CASSNPRTVANEKLFF. CDR3 nucleotides: TGTGCCAGCAGTAACCCCCGGACAGTAGCTAATGAAAAACTGTTTTTT.

The chain employs TRBV7-9 and TRBJ2-1, with no clear D. Trimming stripped 5 bases from V and 1 base from J, with 12 bases between. The CDR3 totals 15 residues. In germline, CDR1 is SEHNR, CDR2 FQNEAQ (reference sequence). The CDR3 coding sequence is TGTGCCAGCAGCCCGCCCGCTAGATCCTACAATGAGCAGTTCTTC. Protein: CASSPPARSYNEQFF.